Below are 28 T cell receptor beta chains sequenced from a single sample in a study of T cells in localized non-small cell lung cancer (dated by TCRdb to 2020 to 2022). Library method: the immunoSEQ multiplex PCR assay. In TCRdb, the immuneACCESS table is reduced to in-frame sequences with V and J assigned. These tables do not hold every clone; where another copy was compared, an unresolved V gene accounts for under half, and the others remain unexplained. The sample table shows some 25,000 clones, and about 88% are seen once. The ten largest clones represent 14% of the sample. The material was peripheral blood, obtained before any cancer treatment. The receptors were sampled from a female donor of 60 years or more with stage I lung adenocarcinoma.

V and J are TRBV7-3 and TRBJ2-3, with D tentatively TRBD2 (7 bases). The germline V gene has CDR1 SGHTA and CDR2 FQGTGA. The V end lost 3 bases, the J end lost 2 bases, and 9 bases lay between the germline ends. The CDR3 sequence is 14 residues long. The CDR3: CASSLRGPTDTQYF. The CDR3 DNA is TGTGCCAGCAGCTTGCGGGGGCCCACAGATACGCAGTATTTT.

In nucleotides, the CDR3 is TGTGCCAGTAGAAGCTCACAGGGTAACTATGGCTACACCTTC. Protein: CASRSSQGNYGYTF. The chain recombines TRBV6-5 with TRBJ1-2, with D tentatively TRBD1 (6 bases). The CDR3 contains 14 residues. Germline values: CDR1 MNHEY, CDR2 SVGAGI. V gave up 9 bases and J gave up 1 base, with 15 bases separating them.

This rearrangement joins TRBV6-1 to TRBJ1-4; 10 bases agree with TRBD1. V was clipped by 6 bases and J by 7 bases; unmatched bases: 5. Germline V gene lookup returns CDR1 MNHNS and CDR2 SASEGT. The CDR3 consists of 14 residues. CDR3 nucleotides: TGTGCCAGCAGACGACAGGGGGCGGGTGAAAAACTGTTTTTT. Its protein product is CASRRQGAGEKLFF.

By its share, this clone is medium-sized. DNA of the CDR3: TGCGCCAGCAGTGAAGGACTCCTGATGTCCTACGAGCAGTACTTC. This codes for CASSEGLLMSYEQYF. The chain links TRBV10-2 to TRBJ2-7; weak D call: TRBD2 (5 bases). The CDR3 runs 15 residues. In germline, CDR1 is WSHSY, CDR2 SAAADI. V was trimmed by 3 bases and J by 1 base, leaving 13 bases between them.

The rearrangement uses TRBV9 and TRBJ2-3, with TRBD2 identical over 7 bases. The V gene end was trimmed by 0 bases and the J gene end by 3 bases; junction bases not matched to a gene: 1. CDR3 length equals 14 residues. The germline V gene encodes CDR1 SGDLS and CDR2 YYNGEE. The CDR3 loop reads CASSVELATDTQYF. As DNA, the CDR3 is TGTGCCAGCAGCGTAGAACTAGCGACAGATACGCAGTATTTT.

This rearrangement joins TRBV7-2 to TRBJ1-2, with 8 bases aligning to TRBD1. Germline V lookup: CDR1 SGHTA, CDR2 FQGNSA. The J segment lost 4 bases and the V segment lost 5 bases, leaving 12 bases of the junction unmatched. The CDR3 is 16 amino acids. CDR3 nucleotide sequence: TGTGCCAGCAGCAACACCGGGACAGGTGAACCCTATGGCTACACCTTC. It yields the protein CASSNTGTGEPYGYTF.

The chain couples TRBV11-3 to TRBJ1-1; D possibly corresponds to TRBD1 (5 bases). Trimming took 8 bases from V and 4 from J, leaving 11 bases between them. Germline-derived CDR1 and CDR2 are SGHNT and YENEEA. This CDR3 comprises 12 residues. This CDR3 is CASGTWTTEAFF. The CDR3 DNA reads as TGTGCCAGCGGGACCTGGACCACTGAAGCTTTCTTT.

The V gene is TRBV5-6, the J gene TRBJ2-7; 8 bases match TRBD1. V was clipped by 0 bases and J by 4 bases; unmatched bases: 3. Germline lookup yields CDR1 SGHDT and CDR2 YYEEEE. The length of the CDR3 is 14 residues. CDR3 bases: TGTGCCAGCAGCTTGGTACAGGGGGTTTACGAGCAGTACTTC. It specifies CASSLVQGVYEQYF.

This chain joins TRBV6-1 and TRBJ2-5; unclear D gene. Germline V lookup: CDR1 MNHNS, CDR2 SASEGT. The CDR3 contains 12 residues. With 2 bases removed from V and 3 bases from J, the gap between germline ends came to 4 bases. CDR3 sequence: CASSEIKETQYF. The CDR3 DNA sequence: TGTGCCAGCAGTGAAATAAAAGAGACCCAGTACTTC.

The rearrangement joins TRBV18 to TRBJ2-3; perhaps TRBD1 as D (6 bases). The CDR3 length is 13 residues. The V gene's germline CDR1 is KGHSH and CDR2 LQKENI. Trimming took 3 bases from V and 4 from J, leaving 8 bases between them. CDR3 DNA: TGTGCCAGCTCACCCTCAGGGGCAGATACGCAGTATTTT. This gives the protein CASSPSGADTQYF. Complete variable domain (other parts from reference TRBV18 and TRBJ2-3): NAGVMQNPRHLVRRRGQEARLRCSPMKGHSHVYWYRQLPEEGLKFMVYLQKENIIDESGMPKERFSAEFPKEGPSILRIQQVVRGDSAAYFCASSPSGADTQYFGPGTRLTVL.

A few counts support this clone. This chain links TRBV2 with TRBJ1-2; D is ambiguous. Germline-derived CDR1 and CDR2 are SNHLY and FYNNEI. Trimming cost V 3 bases and J 4 bases, with 15 bases left between them. This CDR3 has 15 amino acids. In nucleotides, the CDR3 is TGTGCCAGCAGTGATCCAGTCTTCTATCCCTATGGCTACACCTTC. Translating it yields CASSDPVFYPYGYTF.

The rearrangement uses TRBV5-1 and TRBJ2-1, with 7 bases aligning to TRBD1. The V gene's germline CDR1 is SGHRS and CDR2 YFSETQ. There are 15 residues in the CDR3. V was clipped by 0 bases and J by 6 bases; unmatched bases: 6. The CDR3: CASSLVIAGGNEQFF. DNA of the CDR3: TGCGCCAGCAGCTTGGTAATAGCAGGGGGCAATGAGCAGTTCTTC.

Within the sample, this clone is medium-sized. The rearrangement joins TRBV7-3 to TRBJ1-5, with 10 bases that match TRBD1. CDR1 is SGHTA, CDR2 FQGTGA, per germline. The CDR3 spans 16 residues. V lost 2 bases, J lost 0 bases, and 1 base stayed unmatched. CDR3: CASSLGDRGSNQPQHF. CDR3 in DNA: TGTGCCAGCAGCTTAGGGGACAGGGGTAGCAATCAGCCCCAGCATTTT.

The chain is built from TRBV29-1 and TRBJ1-1; 8 bases are shared with TRBD1. CDR3 length: 16 residues. The ends lost 0 bases at V and 2 bases at J; junction bases unmatched: 8. CDR1 and CDR2 from the germline V gene are SQVTM and ANQGSEA. CDR3 residues: CSVEDRPGGVNTEAFF. CDR3 sequence (DNA): TGCAGCGTTGAAGATCGCCCAGGGGGCGTTAACACTGAAGCTTTCTTT.

The chain couples TRBV5-1 to TRBJ1-1, with a tentative D call TRBD1 (5 bases). The CDR3 sequence is 12 residues long. The V gene lost 4 bases and the J gene lost 7 bases, with 11 bases spanning the gap. The germline V gene has CDR1 SGHRS and CDR2 YFSETQ. The DNA of the CDR3 is TGCGCCAGCAGCCCCGGGACGGGTGAAGCTTTCTTT. This sequence encodes CASSPGTGEAFF.

The V and J genes are TRBV19 and TRBJ1-5, with D perhaps matching TRBD1 (5 bases). The germline V and J ends were trimmed by 6 bases and 2 bases, with 17 bases remaining between them. The CDR3 has 16 amino acids. CDR1 LNHDA and CDR2 SQIVND come from the germline V gene (reference sequence). CDR3 protein: CASSSIRDGGNQPQHF. The CDR3, as DNA: TGTGCCAGTAGCTCAATTCGGGACGGGGGCAATCAGCCCCAGCATTTT.

The table lists this clone with a few counts. The chain is built from TRBV7-9 and TRBJ1-1; D is undetermined. V lost 5 bases and J 5 bases, leaving 6 bases between the germline ends. There are 11 residues in the CDR3. Germline V lookup: CDR1 SEHNR, CDR2 FQNEAQ (reference sequence). CDR3: CASSQQTEAFF. CDR3 DNA sequence: TGTGCCAGCAGCCAGCAAACTGAAGCTTTCTTT.

This chain joins TRBV4-1 and TRBJ1-1, with D possibly matching TRBD1 (5 bases). This CDR3 is built from 18 residues. CDR1 and CDR2 (germline): MGHRA, YSYEKL. V lost 1 base and J 1 base, leaving 19 bases between the germline ends. The CDR3 reads CASSQGVGGGVWNTEAFF. The CDR3 region has the DNA TGCGCCAGCAGCCAAGGCGTTGGGGGAGGGGTATGGAACACTGAAGCTTTCTTT.

This clone has a single count. The rearrangement joins TRBV6-6 to TRBJ1-1; D is perhaps TRBD1 (6 bases). Germline-derived CDR1 and CDR2 are MNHNY and SVGAGI (reference sequence). The CDR3 is made up of 15 amino acids. V was shortened by 1 base and J by 0 bases, with 9 bases between the two germline ends. CDR3 region: CASSYYGDMNTEAFF. The CDR3 DNA follows: TGTGCCAGCAGTTACTACGGGGACATGAACACTGAAGCTTTCTTT.

The genes are TRBV30 and TRBJ2-7; D gene uncertain. The CDR3 consists of 14 residues. V lost 1 base, J lost 2 bases, and 12 bases lay in between. Germline CDR1 is GTSNPN and CDR2 is SVGIG (reference sequence). CDR3: CAWSGGYPPYEQYF. In nucleotides, the CDR3 is TGTGCCTGGAGTGGGGGTTATCCCCCCTACGAGCAGTACTTC. The variable domain in full, with the rest retrieved from reference TRBV30 and TRBJ2-7, is SQTIHQWPATLVQPVGSPLSLECTVEGTSNPNLYWYRQAAGRGLQLLFYSVGIGQISSEVPQNLSASRPQDRQFILSSKKLLLSDSGFYLCAWSGGYPPYEQYFGPGTRLTVT.

The rearrangement joins TRBV6-1 to TRBJ2-5; possibly TRBD1 for D (6 bases). The CDR3 loop spans 12 amino acids. Trimming cost V 5 bases and J 5 bases, with 9 bases left between them. Germline CDR1 is MNHNS and CDR2 is SASEGT. CDR3 coding DNA: TGTGCCAGCAGTAACAGGGTGGAGACCCAGTACTTC. Residues: CASSNRVETQYF.

The gene calls are TRBV19 and TRBJ1-2; 7 bases agree with TRBD1. Germline CDR1 LNHDA, CDR2 SQIVND (reference sequence). Losses at the gene ends were 5 bases for V and 0 bases for J; bases not matched to a gene: 6. This CDR3 spans 15 amino acids. The CDR3: CASSGQGQSNYGYTF. In DNA form, the CDR3 reads TGTGCCAGTAGTGGGCAGGGACAGTCTAACTATGGCTACACCTTC.

This chain joins TRBV5-8 and TRBJ2-5; D unclear. Germline lookup yields CDR1 SGHTS and CDR2 YDEGEE. V was shortened by 0 bases and J by 5 bases, with 11 bases between the two germline ends. The CDR3 loop spans 14 amino acids. The CDR3 loop reads CASSLVQVRETQYF. CDR3 DNA sequence: TGTGCCAGCAGCTTGGTGCAGGTTAGGGAGACCCAGTACTTC.

The V gene is TRBV27, the J gene TRBJ2-2; D is perhaps TRBD1 or TRBD2 (5 bases each). V lost 5 bases to trimming and J lost 0 bases, with 16 bases between them. The CDR3 consists of 17 residues. Germline-derived CDR1 and CDR2 are MNHEY and SMNVEV (reference sequence). CDR3 sequence reads: CASSPTWGTANTGELFF. CDR3 DNA sequence: TGTGCCAGCAGTCCGACGTGGGGGACGGCGAACACCGGGGAGCTGTTTTTT.

This clone was detected only a few times. This chain links TRBV5-1 with TRBJ1-3; D gene ambiguous. This CDR3 contains 15 residues. V was shortened by 0 bases and J by 0 bases, with 7 bases between the two germline ends. Germline V gives CDR1 SGHRS, CDR2 YFSETQ. The DNA of the CDR3 is TGCGCCAGCAGCTTGGACGGAAGCTCTGGAAACACCATATATTTT. As protein: CASSLDGSSGNTIYF.

This chain connects TRBV9 to TRBJ2-3, with D tentatively TRBD2 (6 bases). V lost 3 bases, J lost 3 bases, and 17 bases lay in between. Germline assignment: CDR1 SGDLS and CDR2 YYNGEE. The CDR3 runs 16 residues. The CDR3 DNA reads as TGTGCCAGCAGCGCGTCCCCAGGCGGGATAACAGATACGCAGTATTTT. Translating gives CASSASPGGITDTQYF.

The chain employs TRBV9 and TRBJ1-6; perhaps TRBD1 as D (5 bases). This CDR3 region has 15 residues. With 2 bases removed from V and 6 bases from J, the gap between germline ends came to 12 bases. Germline V gene sequence: CDR1 SGDLS, CDR2 YYNGEE. In DNA, the CDR3 is TGTGCCAGCAGCGTCCGGGGGGAAGGTAATTCACCCCTCCACTTT. It codes for CASSVRGEGNSPLHF. Full variable domain (missing parts from reference TRBV9 and TRBJ1-6): DSGVTQTPKHLITATGQRVTLRCSPRSGDLSVYWYQQSLDQGLQFLIQYYNGEERAKGNILERFSAQQFPDLHSELNLSSLELGDSALYFCASSVRGEGNSPLHFGNGTRLTVT.

The gene calls are TRBV10-1 and TRBJ1-1; D is uncertain. V was cut by 1 base and J by 3 bases, with 6 bases left in between. Germline V gene sequence: CDR1 WNHNN, CDR2 SYGVQD (reference sequence). This CDR3 region has 13 residues. The CDR3 nucleotides read TGCGCCAGCAGTGAGTACTCCTACACTGAAGCTTTCTTT. Protein sequence: CASSEYSYTEAFF.